Below are 9 T cell receptor beta chains sequenced from a single sample in a study of blood T cell repertoires in COVID-19. Some clones are missing from TCRdb's copy, which holds only in-frame ones; the method was immunoSEQ multiplex PCR. The data hold around 250,000 clones, with around 78% observed a single time. What was sequenced was peripheral blood. Receptor source: a man aged 60-69 years who had recovered from COVID-19.

The chain combines TRBV3-1 (or the pseudogene TRBV3-2) with TRBJ1-1; possible D gene TRBD1, 6 bases. V lost 1 base and J 10 bases, leaving 10 bases between the germline ends. Germline assignment: CDR1 LGHDT and CDR2 YNNKEL (reference sequence). The CDR3 sequence is 12 residues long. For the CDR3, the DNA is TGTGCCAGCAGCCAAGTGCAGGGGAGAGCTTTCTTT. Amino acids: CASSQVQGRAFF.

This clone occurred once. The chain is built from TRBV7-8 and TRBJ2-1; 8 positions agree with TRBD1. Germline V gene data show CDR1 as SGHVS and CDR2 as FQNEAQ. J lost 6 bases, V lost 4 bases, and 8 bases had no gene match. The CDR3 contains 15 residues. The DNA for the CDR3 is TGTGCCAGCAGCTCGTCAGGGGGCGCCGGCAATGAGCAGTTCTTC. The encoded protein is CASSSSGGAGNEQFF. The full variable domain, rest sourced from reference TRBV7-8 and TRBJ2-1, is GAGVSQSPRYKVAKRGQDVALRCDPISGHVSLFWYQQALGQGPEFLTYFQNEAQLDKSGLPSDRFFAERPEGSVSTLKIQRTQQEDSAVYLCASSSSGGAGNEQFFGPGTRLTVL.

The genes are TRBV7-9 and TRBJ2-6; D uncertain. V was clipped by 1 base and J by 0 bases, with 7 bases between them. CDR1 is SEHNR and CDR2 is FQNEAQ in the germline V gene (reference sequence). The CDR3 has 16 amino acids. CDR3 nucleotide sequence: TGTGCCAGCAGCTTAGTAATGAGCTCTGGGGCCAACGTCCTGACTTTC. It encodes CASSLVMSSGANVLTF.

This chain uses TRBV6-5 with TRBJ2-3; 10 positions agree with TRBD2. Unmatched junction bases numbered 4, after V lost 6 bases and J lost 1 base. CDR1 and CDR2 from the germline V gene are MNHEY and SVGAGI. This CDR3 spans 15 amino acids. The CDR3 coding sequence is TGTGCCAGCAGGGTTGGACTAGCGGGCACAGATACGCAGTATTTT. Residues: CASRVGLAGTDTQYF.

This clone was seen a single time. The gene calls are TRBV5-1 and TRBJ1-1, with D possibly matching TRBD1 (5 bases). Trimming took 7 bases from V and 3 from J, leaving 16 bases between them. This CDR3 region has 14 residues. CDR1 is SGHRS, CDR2 YFSETQ, per germline. CDR3: CASSLLGGDTEAFF. In nucleotides, the CDR3 is TGCGCCAGCTCCTTGTTGGGGGGGGACACTGAAGCTTTCTTT.

This chain connects TRBV6-6 to TRBJ1-1; 10 positions agree with TRBD1. The CDR3 covers 15 residues. Unmatched junction bases numbered 5, after V lost 6 bases and J lost 1 base. CDR1 and CDR2 (germline): MNHNY, SVGAGI (reference sequence). CDR3 bases: TGTGCCAGCAGGACAGGGGGCGCGAAGAACACTGAAGCTTTCTTT. It specifies CASRTGGAKNTEAFF.

The CDR3 sequence: CASSEILGTGGYEQYF. As DNA, the CDR3 is TGTGCCAGCAGTGAAATCTTAGGGACAGGGGGCTACGAGCAGTACTTC. The chain combines TRBV2 with TRBJ2-7; TRBD1 matches 11 bases. CDR1 and CDR2 (germline): SNHLY, FYNNEI. Trimming at V came to 2 bases and at J to 3 bases, leaving 6 bases not matched to a gene. CDR3 length: 16 residues.

This sequence joins TRBV7-3 and TRBJ1-2, with no clear D. Between the trimmed V and J ends, which lost 8 bases and 4 bases, there was a span of 14 bases. Germline CDR1 reads SGHTA; CDR2 reads FQGTGA. The CDR3 consists of 13 residues. The CDR3, as DNA: TGTGCCAGCGGACGAGGAGGGTTCTATGGCTACACCTTC. Translating it yields CASGRGGFYGYTF. The whole variable domain, remainder taken from reference TRBV7-3 and TRBJ1-2, is GAGVSQTPSNKVTEKGKYVELRCDPISGHTALYWYRQSLGQGPEFLIYFQGTGAADDSGLPNDRFFAVRPEGSVSTLKIQRTERGDSAVYLCASGRGGFYGYTFGSGTRLTVV.

This clone was detected once. The gene calls are TRBV9 and TRBJ1-1, with D possibly being TRBD1 (6 bases). The CDR3 runs to 16 residues. V was shortened by 3 bases and J by 1 base, with 16 bases between the two germline ends. Germline CDR1 and CDR2: SGDLS and YYNGEE. CDR3 nucleotides: TGTGCCAGCAGCGCACGGACAGATGGAGGGAACACTGAAGCTTTCTTT. Translated: CASSARTDGGNTEAFF.